These 26 T cell receptor beta chains originate from one sample sequenced in a study of shared clonotypes between healthy human individuals. Profiling relied on immunoSEQ multiplex PCR, and the TCRdb table lists in-frame clones only, not all of them. The sample consists of millions of clones, roughly 93% of them appearing once. Sequenced: naive CD4+ T cells from PBMCs. Documented subset: CD45RA+ positively selected. The receptor set was obtained from a man younger than 35 in good health. Some clones in this sample may be carry-over from other donors' samples.

This clone has just one count. The chain couples TRBV1 to TRBJ2-6. TRBV1 is tagged as a pseudogene. The CDR3 is made up of 17 amino acids. The CDR3 region is CTSRAGRAQSRANVLTF. In nucleotides, the CDR3 is TGCACCAGCAGGGCTGGACGTGCACAAAGTCGGGCCAACGTCCTGACTTTC.

The rearrangement links TRBV6-5 to TRBJ2-1; tentatively, D is TRBD2 (6 bases). Between the trimmed V and J ends, which lost 0 bases and 5 bases, there was a span of 8 bases. The CDR3 covers 14 residues. Per the germline V gene, CDR1 is MNHEY and CDR2 is SVGAGI. In DNA, the CDR3 is TGTGCCAGCAGTTACTCGGGGGGAGACAATGAGCAGTTCTTC. Protein: CASSYSGGDNEQFF.

For the CDR3, the DNA is TGTGCCAGCACCGAGGGAGCTGACACCGGGGAGCTGTTTTTT. Translated, it gives CASTEGADTGELFF. This sequence joins TRBV6-1 and TRBJ2-2; the D gene is possibly TRBD2 (5 bases). Trimming took off 7 bases at V and 3 bases at J, with 12 bases between the two ends. The CDR3 totals 14 residues. Germline V gene data show CDR1 as MNHNS and CDR2 as SASEGT.

The chain joins TRBV27 to TRBJ1-1; TRBD1 aligns across 7 bases. V lost 6 bases and J lost 0; bases outside the gene matches: 7. CDR3 size: 15 residues. CDR1 and CDR2 (germline): MNHEY, SMNVEV (reference sequence). CDR3: CASRRDRLMNTEAFF. In nucleotides, the CDR3 is TGTGCCAGCAGGCGGGACAGACTCATGAACACTGAAGCTTTCTTT.

The chain couples TRBV9 to TRBJ2-7; 8 positions match TRBD1. CDR3 length: 14 residues. J was trimmed by 6 bases and V by 1 base; bases with no gene match: 6. CDR1 SGDLS and CDR2 YYNGEE come from the germline V gene. The CDR3 spells CASSVFRDRGEQYF. CDR3 bases: TGTGCCAGCAGCGTATTCAGAGACAGGGGCGAGCAGTACTTC.

Worth noting for this clone: At the DNA level, this CDR3 is encoded by other sequences in the same sample as well. This chain uses TRBV5-1 with TRBJ1-4, with a weak D call TRBD1 (5 bases). The CDR3 consists of 12 residues. Per the germline V gene, CDR1 is SGHRS and CDR2 is YFSETQ. Trimming shortened V by 4 bases and J by 7 bases, and 8 bases separated the two germline ends. The CDR3 protein is CASSRGGEKLFF. The CDR3 DNA sequence: TGCGCCAGCAGCAGGGGCGGTGAAAAACTGTTTTTT.

The gene calls are TRBV7-6 and TRBJ1-1; the D gene is possibly TRBD1 (6 bases). From germline, CDR1 is SGHVS and CDR2 FNYEAQ. Trimming shortened V by 5 bases and J by 0 bases, and 22 bases separated the two germline ends. The CDR3 extends over 18 amino acids. The DNA for the CDR3 is TGTGCCAGCAGCCGAGGTTGGGGGGCTGCCTTGGTGAACACTGAAGCTTTCTTT. Amino acids: CASSRGWGAALVNTEAFF.

The DNA of the CDR3 is TGTGCCAGCAGCCATGAAAGACAGGGACCGTTCTTC. Translated: CASSHERQGPFF. The gene calls are TRBV9 and TRBJ2-1; 7 bases fit TRBD1. Germline CDR1 and CDR2: SGDLS and YYNGEE. Losses at the gene ends were 4 bases for V and 15 bases for J; bases not matched to a gene: 10. CDR3 length: 12 residues.

This clone was seen just once. The genes are TRBV30 and TRBJ2-4, with 9 bases lining up with TRBD1. Looked up from germline, CDR1 is GTSNPN and CDR2 is SVGIG (reference sequence). This CDR3 comprises 15 residues. The ends lost 3 bases at V and 7 bases at J; junction bases unmatched: 10. For the CDR3, the DNA is TGTGCCTGGAGCGTCGGACAGGGGAGTTGGAACATTCAGTACTTC. It encodes CAWSVGQGSWNIQYF. Variable domain in full (rest from reference TRBV30 and TRBJ2-4): SQTIHQWPATLVQPVGSPLSLECTVEGTSNPNLYWYRQAAGRGLQLLFYSVGIGQISSEVPQNLSASRPQDRQFILSSKKLLLSDSGFYLCAWSVGQGSWNIQYFGAGTRLSVL.

The rearrangement uses TRBV7-8 and TRBJ1-1, with D hard to call. Germline CDR1 and CDR2: SGHVS and FQNEAQ. V dropped 5 bases and J dropped 1 base, with 5 bases sitting between them. The CDR3 is 12 residues long. CDR3 DNA: TGTGCCAGCAGCCCATGGAACACTGAAGCTTTCTTT. It encodes CASSPWNTEAFF. The full variable domain, rest sourced from reference TRBV7-8 and TRBJ1-1, is GAGVSQSPRYKVAKRGQDVALRCDPISGHVSLFWYQQALGQGPEFLTYFQNEAQLDKSGLPSDRFFAERPEGSVSTLKIQRTQQEDSAVYLCASSPWNTEAFFGQGTRLTVV.

V usage is TRBV5-4 and J usage is TRBJ1-5; D possibly corresponds to TRBD1 (5 bases). The CDR3 loop spans 17 amino acids. Germline CDR1 SGHNT, CDR2 YYREEE (reference sequence). The germline V and J ends were trimmed by 2 bases and 0 bases, with 15 bases remaining between them. The CDR3, as DNA: TGTGCCAGCAGCTTAGGGGAGGGACGGATTAGCAATCAGCCCCAGCATTTT. Translating it yields CASSLGEGRISNQPQHF.

The chain has TRBV7-2 and TRBJ2-7; 12 nucleotides align to TRBD2. This CDR3 region has 18 residues. Germline V lookup: CDR1 SGHTA, CDR2 FQGNSA. V trimming: 5 bases; J trimming: 0 bases; junction bases outside the gene matches: 11. CDR3 sequence (DNA): TGTGCCAGCAGCACCCGAATCACTAGCGGGAGGAACTCCTACGAGCAGTACTTC. Translating gives CASSTRITSGRNSYEQYF.

The V call is TRBV11-1, the J call TRBJ2-3; 7 bases line up with TRBD1. The ends lost 4 bases at V and 2 bases at J; junction bases unmatched: 6. Germline V gene sequence: CDR1 SGHAT, CDR2 FQDESV (reference sequence). The CDR3 totals 15 residues. CDR3 residues: CASSSWDSDTDTQYF. CDR3 bases: TGTGCCAGCAGCTCCTGGGACAGCGACACAGATACGCAGTATTTT.

Worth noting for this clone: This CDR3 is also generated by other DNA sequences in the sample. The chain carries TRBV9 and TRBJ2-2; either TRBD1 or TRBD2 may supply D (5 bases each). Looked up from germline, CDR1 is SGDLS and CDR2 is YYNGEE. The CDR3 length is 14 residues. V shed 5 bases and J shed 2 bases, with 10 bases lying between them. The CDR3 is CASRGTGNTGELFF. The CDR3 DNA sequence: TGTGCCAGCAGGGGGACGGGAAACACCGGGGAGCTGTTTTTT.

The chain uses TRBV10-3 and TRBJ1-3; TRBD1 is a possible D gene (6 bases). This CDR3 region has 16 residues. CDR1 is ENHRY, CDR2 SYGVKD, per germline. V shed 8 bases and J shed 5 bases, with 22 bases lying between them. The CDR3 region is CAIGGGAETKRNTIYF. CDR3 DNA: TGTGCCATCGGTGGGGGGGCCGAAACTAAACGAAACACCATATATTTT.

The count of this clone is one. This chain links TRBV28 with TRBJ2-7; TRBD2 is a possible D gene (6 bases). The CDR3 is made up of 11 amino acids. The germline V and J ends were trimmed by 8 bases and 2 bases, with 7 bases remaining between them. The germline V gene encodes CDR1 MDHEN and CDR2 SYDVKM. The CDR3 sequence: CASAGPYEQYF. The CDR3 nucleotides are TGTGCCAGCGCGGGACCCTACGAGCAGTACTTC.

This clone appeared a single time. The genes are TRBV5-1 and TRBJ2-3; D remains ambiguous. Looked up from germline, CDR1 is SGHRS and CDR2 is YFSETQ. The CDR3 runs 14 residues. With 6 bases removed from V and 0 bases from J, the gap between germline ends came to 11 bases. CDR3 in DNA: TGCGCCAGCAAGAAGGACCCGAGCACAGATACGCAGTATTTT. It codes for CASKKDPSTDTQYF.

The chain has TRBV6-1 and TRBJ1-1; D gene ambiguous. The CDR3 consists of 13 residues. Trimming shortened V by 6 bases and J by 0 bases, and 8 bases separated the two germline ends. CDR1 is MNHNS, CDR2 SASEGT, per germline. DNA of the CDR3: TGTGCCAGCAGAGCCGGGATGAACACTGAAGCTTTCTTT. It specifies CASRAGMNTEAFF.

J is TRBJ1-4 and V is TRBV4-2; the D is unclear. Germline-derived CDR1 and CDR2 are LGHNA and YNFKEQ. V lost 0 bases and J 4 bases, leaving 18 bases between the germline ends. The CDR3 sequence is 18 residues long. The CDR3 nucleotides read TGTGCCAGCAGCCAAGATCTTGCCTCCCGGATCTTTAATGAAAAACTGTTTTTT. Translating it yields CASSQDLASRIFNEKLFF.

The chain joins TRBV7-2 to TRBJ1-3; perhaps TRBD1 as D (6 bases). V was trimmed by 5 bases and J by 9 bases, leaving 11 bases between them. The CDR3 runs 12 residues. Germline V gives CDR1 SGHTA, CDR2 FQGNSA. The CDR3 here is CASSPGHFTIYF. CDR3 bases: TGTGCCAGCAGCCCGGGACACTTCACCATATATTTT.

A note on this clone: Other DNA sequences in the same sample also yield this CDR3. V usage is TRBV9 and J usage is TRBJ1-1, with D unresolved. The CDR3 spans 14 residues. V shed 0 bases and J shed 3 bases, with 9 bases lying between them. Germline V gene lookup returns CDR1 SGDLS and CDR2 YYNGEE. As DNA, the CDR3 is TGTGCCAGCAGCGTAGGAGGGTCGGACACTGAAGCTTTCTTT. Amino acid sequence: CASSVGGSDTEAFF.

This clone was found once. This sequence joins TRBV9 and TRBJ1-3; TRBD1 matches at 10 bases. V was pared by 3 bases and J by 2 bases, with 5 bases of the junction left unmatched. CDR1 and CDR2 (germline): SGDLS, YYNGEE. The CDR3 loop spans 16 amino acids. CDR3 in amino acids: CASSGYDRGPGNTIYF. CDR3 nucleotide sequence: TGTGCCAGCAGCGGATACGACAGGGGGCCTGGAAACACCATATATTTT.

The V gene is TRBV28, the J gene TRBJ1-2, with TRBD1 as a possible D gene (5 bases). This CDR3 has 12 residues. Germline V gene data show CDR1 as MDHEN and CDR2 as SYDVKM. The V end was cut by 8 bases, the J end by 2 bases, with 9 bases between. The CDR3, as DNA: TGTGCCAGCGGGGGGATCAACTATGGCTACACCTTC. This codes for CASGGINYGYTF.

The sample holds one count of this clone. The same CDR3 also results from other DNA sequences found in this sample. The chain uses TRBV30 and TRBJ2-2; D remains ambiguous. The CDR3 extends over 13 amino acids. Between the trimmed V and J ends, which lost 3 bases and 1 base, there was a span of 6 bases. Looked up from germline, CDR1 is GTSNPN and CDR2 is SVGIG (reference sequence). CDR3 protein: CAWRTLNTGELFF. The CDR3 region has the DNA TGTGCCTGGAGGACACTGAACACCGGGGAGCTGTTTTTT.

This clone turned up a few times. The V call is TRBV30, the J call TRBJ1-1; no firm D call. CDR3 length: 12 residues. Germline V CDR1 and CDR2: GTSNPN, SVGIG (reference sequence). The ends were cut back, 4 bases at V and 4 bases at J, with 10 bases in the middle. The CDR3 is CAWIGSATEAFF. The CDR3 DNA reads as TGTGCCTGGATAGGGTCGGCCACTGAAGCTTTCTTT.

V is TRBV7-6 and J is TRBJ2-1; the match to TRBD2 covers 7 bases. CDR1 is SGHVS, CDR2 FNYEAQ, per germline. The CDR3 totals 16 residues. V lost 5 bases to trimming and J lost 5 bases; unmatched junction nucleotides: 12. CDR3 DNA: TGTGCCAGCAGCAGTGTAATGGGAGGGCGTAACAATGAGCAGTTCTTC. Translated: CASSSVMGGRNNEQFF.